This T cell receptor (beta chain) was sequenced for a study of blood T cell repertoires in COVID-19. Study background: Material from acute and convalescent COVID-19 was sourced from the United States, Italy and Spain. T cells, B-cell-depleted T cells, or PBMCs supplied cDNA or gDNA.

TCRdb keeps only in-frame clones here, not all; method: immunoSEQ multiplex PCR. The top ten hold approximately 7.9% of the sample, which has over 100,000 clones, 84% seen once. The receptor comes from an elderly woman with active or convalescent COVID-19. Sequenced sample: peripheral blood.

The chain's CDR3 is CASSPDYLGNEQFF. CDR3 DNA: TGTGCCAGCAGTCCGGACTATTTAGGCAATGAGCAGTTCTTC. J is TRBJ2-1 and V is TRBV27, with a possible D match to TRBD2 (6 bases). V shed 5 bases and J shed 6 bases, with 14 bases lying between them. The CDR3 consists of 14 residues. From germline, CDR1 is MNHEY and CDR2 SMNVEV (reference sequence).